The TCR beta chain under discussion was sequenced for a study of T cells in Graves' hyperthyroidism and ophthalmopathy. The CDR3 extends over 15 amino acids. In germline, CDR1 is LNHNV, CDR2 YYDKDF (reference sequence). Trimming stripped 1 base from V and 4 bases from J, with 14 bases between. This clonotype was seen many times. Amplification of TCR beta CDR3 regions was performed using RNA transcripts as template. The study used the HTBI primer set for a first-round RT-PCR of the TCR CDR3. One entry per CDR3 protein results from TCRdb running MiXCR on the multiplex PCR reads. The table records about 510,000 distinct CDR3 sequences, over 35% of them present only once.

Sequencing was done on a sample of peripheral blood or thyroid tissue (not recorded which). This TCR came from an adult woman with Graves' disease, either hyperthyroidism or ophthalmopathy (not recorded which). The gene calls are TRBV15 and TRBJ2-7, with D tentatively TRBD1 (6 bases). In nucleotides, the CDR3 is TGTGCCACCAGCAGAGCTTACGACAGGCGGTACGAGCAGTACTTC. This sequence encodes CATSRAYDRRYEQYF.